Detailed here is one TCR beta chain. Its antigen is undetermined. Expressed TCRB transcripts were sequenced after all isolated RNA was converted to cDNA. Naive, central memory and regulatory T cell samples came to a mean of around 3.5 million reads. Repertoires were generated with immunoSEQ multiplex PCR, while TCRdb's copy carries only in-frame clones and drops some. The sample holds 300,000 to 450,000 clones, over 10% seen once. The data are from a study of beta chain features in type 1 diabetes. The CDR3 totals 18 residues. The V gene end was trimmed by 1 base and the J gene end by 4 bases; junction bases not matched to a gene: 7. From germline, CDR1 is SGHTA and CDR2 FQGNSA. General study findings and limits: With patients and controls alike, PCR might favor shorter templates to an equal degree. The study found that naive, central memory and Treg TCRB repertoires appeared more similar in patients than in healthy donors. Within each of all four CD4+ subsets, Type 1 diabetes patients had TCRB CDR3s that were moderately but significantly shorter. Individuals with type 1 diabetes displayed fewer insertions and more deletions at VDJ junctions.

Sequencing was carried out using naive CD4+ T cells from blood. The chain employs TRBV7-2 and TRBJ2-5; 15 bases match TRBD2. The receptor comes from a woman aged 18-29 years with type 1 diabetes. The CDR3 DNA is TGTGCCAGCAGCTTAGGTGGCGGGACTAGCGGGAGGATAGAGACCCAGTACTTC. Translating gives CASSLGGGTSGRIETQYF.